The rows below give T cell receptor beta chains drawn from one sample of a study of T cells in Graves' hyperthyroidism and ophthalmopathy. TCRdb used MiXCR to reprocess the multiplex PCR reads, holding one entry per CDR3 protein. The sample yields approximately 260,000 distinct CDR3 sequences, roughly 15% seen once. Sequenced: blood. The receptors derive from a woman aged 45 to 65 with Graves' hyperthyroidism that later progressed to Graves' ophthalmopathy. The CDR3 runs from the conserved cysteine through the conserved F or W. The order of the fields is V gene, D gene, clone size, J gene, CDR3 protein, CDR3 DNA. A D gene is named only where the DNA matches it firmly. The size entry is marked missing in some rows and otherwise reads once, few, many or a size class.

>TRBV11-2|TRBD2|many|TRBJ2-7
CASSLGREGLYEQYF
TGTGCCAGCAGCTTAGGAAGGGAGGGTTTATACGAGCAGTACTTC
>TRBV12-3/TRBV12-4|.|.|TRBJ1-2
CASGTLYGYTF
TGTGCCAGCGGAACACTCTATGGCTACACCTTC
>TRBV6-1|.|many|TRBJ2-5
CASSDIPFYTQETQYF
TGTGCCAGCAGTGATATTCCTTTCTACACGCAAGAGACCCAGTACTTC
>TRBV28|.|once|TRBJ1-5
CASSSAGTQQPQHF
TGTGCCAGCAGTTCAGCCGGGACGCAGCAGCCCCAGCATTTT
>TRBV12-3/TRBV12-4|.|many|TRBJ2-5
CASSLRRRQETQYF
TGTGCCAGCAGCCTCCGGAGGAGGCAAGAGACCCAGTACTTC
>TRBV11-2|TRBD2|many|TRBJ2-5
CASSVGLAGAQGRETQYF
TGTGCCAGCAGCGTCGGACTAGCGGGAGCACAAGGCAGGGAGACCCAGTACTTC
>TRBV7-9|.|.|TRBJ1-1
CASRQGLGTEAFF
TGTGCCAGCAGACAGGGTTTGGGCACTGAAGCTTTCTTT
>TRBV27|.|many|TRBJ1-2
CASSYASNYGYTF
TGTGCCAGCAGTTACGCCAGTAACTATGGCTACACCTTC
>TRBV6-5|.|many|TRBJ1-1
CASSYSFNVNTEAFF
TGTGCCAGCAGTTACAGTTTCAACGTGAACACTGAAGCTTTCTTT
>TRBV20-1|.|few|TRBJ2-2
CSAGGHANTGELFF
TGCAGTGCCGGGGGACACGCGAACACCGGGGAGCTGTTTTTT
>TRBV12-3/TRBV12-4|.|.|TRBJ2-7
CTNSLRRTSYEQYF
TGTACCAACAGTTTACGGAGGACCTCCTACGAGCAGTACTTC
>TRBV2|TRBD1|many|TRBJ1-1
CASSDRRGGPNTEAFF
TGTGCCAGCAGCGATCGCCGAGGGGGCCCAAACACTGAAGCTTTCTTT
>TRBV12-3/TRBV12-4|TRBD1|many|TRBJ1-2
CASSWGQGGGYTF
TGTGCCAGCAGTTGGGGACAGGGAGGGGGCTACACCTTC
>TRBV24-1|.|many|TRBJ2-2
CATSVAANTGELFF
TGTGCCACCAGTGTAGCGGCGAACACCGGGGAGCTGTTTTTT
>TRBV6-1|.|few|TRBJ2-7
CASSEVGTFSYEQYF
TGTGCCAGCAGTGAAGTTGGGACTTTCTCCTACGAGCAGTACTTC
>TRBV28|TRBD1|many|TRBJ1-1
CASSFRDSRNTEAFF
TGTGCCAGCAGTTTTCGGGACAGCCGGAACACTGAAGCTTTCTTT
>TRBV28|.|many|TRBJ2-7
CASSLPGHTYEQYF
TGTGCCAGCAGCCTCCCGGGACACACCTACGAGCAGTACTTC
>TRBV9|.|many|TRBJ1-2
CASSVAGYGYTF
TGTGCCAGCAGCGTAGCCGGCTATGGCTACACCTTC
>TRBV27|.|once|TRBJ1-3
CASSFRAGNTIYF
TGTGCCAGCAGTTTCAGGGCTGGAAACACCATATATTTT
>TRBV2|.|many|TRBJ1-3
CASSVDRFSGNTIYF
TGTGCCAGCAGTGTCGACCGTTTCTCTGGAAACACCATATATTTT
>TRBV6-1|.|.|TRBJ2-7
CASSRNRAPEEQYF
TGTGCCAGCAGTCGTAACAGGGCGCCAGAGGAGCAGTACTTC
>TRBV28|.|many|TRBJ1-1
CASNPGISRDLNTEAFF
TGTGCCAGCAACCCTGGGATCTCGAGGGATCTCAACACTGAAGCTTTCTTT
>TRBV3-1|.|.|TRBJ1-4
CASSQGTRKLFF
TGTGCCAGCAGCCAAGGAACCCGAAAACTGTTTTTT
>TRBV7-9|.|.|TRBJ2-2
CASSLGRTNTGKLFF
TGTGCCAGCAGCTTAGGCAGGACGAACACCGGGAAGCTGTTTTTT
>TRBV13|.|many|TRBJ1-2
CASSSNRVGGYTF
TGTGCCAGCAGCTCAAACAGGGTCGGTGGCTACACCTTC
>TRBV2|.|many|TRBJ2-4
CASSEAHAVRAKNIQYF
TGTGCCAGCAGTGAAGCGCATGCCGTGAGAGCCAAAAACATTCAGTACTTC
>TRBV18|.|many|TRBJ2-3
CASSRGSDTQYF
TGTGCCAGCTCACGCGGGTCAGATACGCAGTATTTT
>TRBV5-5|.|.|TRBJ1-3
CASTTSGVAGNTIYF
TGTGCCAGCACCACGTCAGGGGTGGCTGGAAACACCATATATTTT
>TRBV29-1|.|.|TRBJ1-1
CSPRAAGNTEAFF
TGCAGCCCTCGGGCTGCGGGGAACACTGAAGCTTTCTTT
>TRBV5-1|TRBD2|.|TRBJ2-4
CASSSLGGNNIQYF
TGCGCCAGCAGCTCGTTGGGGGGGAACAACATTCAGTACTTC
>TRBV6-1|.|many|TRBJ2-7
CASSNSYEQYF
TGTGCCAGCAGCAACAGCTACGAGCAGTACTTC
>TRBV4-1|TRBD2|many|TRBJ2-5
CASSRTPPGTREETQYF
TGCGCCAGCAGCCGGACCCCCCCCGGGACTAGGGAAGAGACCCAGTACTTC
>TRBV12-3/TRBV12-4|.|many|TRBJ2-2
CASSPYRGELFF
TGTGCCAGCAGTCCTTACAGGGGGGAGCTGTTTTTT
>TRBV5-1|TRBD1|many|TRBJ2-3
CASRPDRTPPDTQYF
TGCGCCAGTCGTCCGGACAGGACCCCCCCAGATACGCAGTATTTT
>TRBV28|.|.|TRBJ2-1
CASSLYQDRSYNEQFF
TGTGCCAGCAGTTTATATCAGGACCGCTCCTACAATGAGCAGTTCTTC
>TRBV9|TRBD2|.|TRBJ2-5
CASSVNPGGRYQETQYF
TGTGCCAGCAGCGTAAACCCGGGAGGCAGGTACCAAGAGACCCAGTACTTC
>TRBV27|.|many|TRBJ2-2
CASTRWTANTGELFF
TGTGCCAGCACCCGCTGGACAGCGAACACCGGGGAGCTGTTTTTT
>TRBV11-3|.|many|TRBJ2-3
CASSLQADTQYF
TGTGCCAGCAGCTTACAGGCAGATACGCAGTATTTT
>TRBV29-1|TRBD1|many|TRBJ2-2
CSVAGQGNRELFF
TGCAGCGTCGCGGGACAGGGAAATAGGGAGCTGTTTTTT
>TRBV2|TRBD2|.|TRBJ2-1
CASSPGLAGTQFF
TGTGCCAGCAGTCCCGGACTAGCGGGGACGCAGTTCTTC
>TRBV29-1|.|many|TRBJ2-1
CSGAQGIGGEQFF
TGCAGCGGGGCGCAGGGAATCGGGGGTGAGCAGTTCTTC
>TRBV19|TRBD1|many|TRBJ1-1
CASRIGTGFTEAFF
TGTGCCAGTAGAATCGGGACAGGGTTTACTGAAGCTTTCTTT
>TRBV2|.|many|TRBJ1-5
CASSVFSHQPQHF
TGTGCCAGCAGCGTGTTCTCTCATCAGCCCCAGCATTTT
>TRBV9|.|.|TRBJ2-7
CASSVGAGSSYEQYF
TGTGCCAGCAGCGTAGGAGCAGGGAGCTCCTACGAGCAGTACTTC
>TRBV19|.|few|TRBJ1-1
CASSTRPGLNTEAFF
TGTGCCAGTAGTACGCGACCGGGGTTGAACACTGAAGCTTTCTTT
>TRBV5-1|TRBD1|.|TRBJ2-5
CASSFDRVETQYF
TGCGCCAGCAGCTTCGACAGGGTGGAGACCCAGTACTTC
>TRBV20-1|.|.|TRBJ2-6
CSAAGPSGANVLTF
TGCAGTGCTGCGGGACCCTCTGGGGCCAACGTCCTGACTTTC
>TRBV11-2|TRBD2|.|TRBJ2-6
CASSPGGVPGANVLTF
TGTGCCAGCAGCCCCGGGGGGGTCCCTGGGGCCAACGTCCTGACTTTC
>TRBV5-1|TRBD2|.|TRBJ2-7
CASSLGAGDEQYF
TGTGCCAGCAGCTTGGGTGCGGGAGACGAGCAGTACTTC